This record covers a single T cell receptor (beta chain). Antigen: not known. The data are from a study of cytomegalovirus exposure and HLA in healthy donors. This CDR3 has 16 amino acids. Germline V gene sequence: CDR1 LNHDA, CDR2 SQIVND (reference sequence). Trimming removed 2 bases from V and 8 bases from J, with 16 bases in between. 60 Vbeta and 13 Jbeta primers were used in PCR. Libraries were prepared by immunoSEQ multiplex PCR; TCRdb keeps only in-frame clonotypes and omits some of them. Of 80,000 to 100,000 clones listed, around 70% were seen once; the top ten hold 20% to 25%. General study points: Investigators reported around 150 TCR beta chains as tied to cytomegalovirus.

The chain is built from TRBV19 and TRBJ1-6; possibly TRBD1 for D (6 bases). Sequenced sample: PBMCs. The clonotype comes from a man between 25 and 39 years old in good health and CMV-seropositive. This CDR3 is CASSIYTGSADSPLHF. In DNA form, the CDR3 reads TGTGCCAGTAGTATATACACAGGGTCGGCTGATTCACCCCTCCACTTT.